This TCR beta chain was identified in a study of blood T cells in healthy people across ages. Each of the donors had 8 to 10 milliliters of peripheral blood drawn into EDTA-treated Vacutainer tubes. Isolated PBMCs totaled at least 6.5 million in each sample. Germline-derived CDR1 and CDR2 are DFQATT and SNEGSKA (reference sequence). This CDR3 region has 14 residues. Trimming removed 2 bases at V and 0 bases at J, with 7 bases between. Through a sample-barcoded 5' primer and a J-beta primer mix, a second PCR was run for about 6 to 12 cycles. TCRdb re-analysed the 5' RACE reads in MiXCR, keeping a single row per CDR3 protein. The sample holds about a million distinct CDR3 sequences, around two fifths seen once. The sample holds a few counts of this clonotype.

This TCR was sampled from a man in his late teens or twenties in good health. Sequencing used blood. The chain uses TRBV20-1 and TRBJ1-4; D uncertain. The CDR3 nucleotides are TGCAGTGCTAGAAGAAGCTCAACTAATGAAAAACTGTTTTTT. Its translation: CSARRSSTNEKLFF.